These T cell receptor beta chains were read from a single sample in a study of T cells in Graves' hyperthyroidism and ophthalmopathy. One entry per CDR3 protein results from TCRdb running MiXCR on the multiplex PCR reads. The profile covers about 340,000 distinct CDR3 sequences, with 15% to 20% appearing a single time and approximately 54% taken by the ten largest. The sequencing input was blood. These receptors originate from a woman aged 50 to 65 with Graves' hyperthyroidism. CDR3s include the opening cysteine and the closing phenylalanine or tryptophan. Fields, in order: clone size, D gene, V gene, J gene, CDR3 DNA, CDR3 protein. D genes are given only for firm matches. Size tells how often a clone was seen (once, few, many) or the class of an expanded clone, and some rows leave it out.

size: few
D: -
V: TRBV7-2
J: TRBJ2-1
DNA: TGTGCCAGCAGCAAATCGGTTACTACTTACAATGAGCAGTTCTTC
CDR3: CASSKSVTTYNEQFF

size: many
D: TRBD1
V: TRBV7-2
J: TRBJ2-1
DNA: TGTGCCAGCAGCTTAGTAGGACAGGGCTCGTACAATGAGCAGTTCTTC
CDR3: CASSLVGQGSYNEQFF

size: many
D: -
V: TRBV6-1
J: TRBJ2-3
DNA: TGTGCCAGCAGTACTGGCACAGATACGCAGTATTTT
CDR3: CASSTGTDTQYF

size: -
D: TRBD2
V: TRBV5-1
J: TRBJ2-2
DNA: TGCGCCAGCAGCCGAGAAAGGCGGGAGGGCCTCACCGGGGAGCTGTTTTTT
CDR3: CASSRERREGLTGELFF

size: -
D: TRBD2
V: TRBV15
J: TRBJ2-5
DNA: TGTGCCACCAGCAGAGATCTGAGCGGGAGTGCCCCCCAAGAGACCCAGTACTTC
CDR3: CATSRDLSGSAPQETQYF

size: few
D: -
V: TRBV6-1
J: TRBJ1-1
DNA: TGTGCCAGCAGTTCCAACGGCCAGAAAGTTGAAGCTTTCTTT
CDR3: CASSSNGQKVEAFF

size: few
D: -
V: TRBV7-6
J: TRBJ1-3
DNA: TGTGCCAGCAGCCTATCTTTGGGTGGAAACACCATATATTTT
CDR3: CASSLSLGGNTIYF

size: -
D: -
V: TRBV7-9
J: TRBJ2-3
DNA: TGTGCCAGCAGCTTAGTTGGCTACGGGGATACGCAGTATTTT
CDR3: CASSLVGYGDTQYF

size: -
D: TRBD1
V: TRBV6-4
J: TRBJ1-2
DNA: TGTGCCAGCAGTTATCTCCGGGACAGCCCCTATGGCTACACCTTC
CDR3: CASSYLRDSPYGYTF

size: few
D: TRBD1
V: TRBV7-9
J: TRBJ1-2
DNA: TGTGCCAGCAGTTTCGGACAGGGTGAGAGGGGCTACACCTTC
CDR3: CASSFGQGERGYTF

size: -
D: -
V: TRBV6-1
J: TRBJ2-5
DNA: TGTGCCAGCAGTAAGGAAGAGACCCAGTACTTC
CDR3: CASSKEETQYF

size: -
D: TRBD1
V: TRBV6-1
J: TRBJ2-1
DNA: TGTGCCAGCAGCCCTCTTACATCAGGGGGTGAGCAGTTCTTC
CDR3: CASSPLTSGGEQFF

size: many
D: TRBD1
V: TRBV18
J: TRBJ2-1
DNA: TGTGCCAGCTCACCACCCGGGACAGTTTACAATGAGCAGTTCTTC
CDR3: CASSPPGTVYNEQFF

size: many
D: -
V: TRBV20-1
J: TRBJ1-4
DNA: TGCAGTGCTAGAGATCCGGGACACCTTAATGAAAAACTGTTTTTT
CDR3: CSARDPGHLNEKLFF

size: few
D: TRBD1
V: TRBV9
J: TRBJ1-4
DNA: TGTGCCAGCAGCGTGACAGGGCTACCTAATGAAAAACTGTTTTTT
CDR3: CASSVTGLPNEKLFF

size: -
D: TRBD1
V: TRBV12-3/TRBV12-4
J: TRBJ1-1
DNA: TGTGCCAGCAGCAAAGACTGGGACAGTTCATTCTTT
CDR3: CASSKDWDSSFF

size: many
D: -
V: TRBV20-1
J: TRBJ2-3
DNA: TGCAGTGCTAGAATCGATCGCACAGATACGCAGTATTTT
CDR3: CSARIDRTDTQYF

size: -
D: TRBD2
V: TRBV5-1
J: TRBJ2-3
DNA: TGCGCCAGCATCCGGGAGGGCTACACAGATACGCAGTATTTT
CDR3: CASIREGYTDTQYF

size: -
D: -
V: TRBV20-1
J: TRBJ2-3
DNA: TGCAGTGGGCAATATCGAGATACGCAGTATTTT
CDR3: CSGQYRDTQYF

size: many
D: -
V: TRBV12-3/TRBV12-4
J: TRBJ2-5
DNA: TGTGCCAGCAGGGGGTCCCCTCAAGAGACCCAGTACTTC
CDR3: CASRGSPQETQYF

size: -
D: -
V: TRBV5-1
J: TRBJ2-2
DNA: TGCGCCAGCAGCTCCCAGTACACCGGGGAGCTGTTTTTT
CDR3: CASSSQYTGELFF

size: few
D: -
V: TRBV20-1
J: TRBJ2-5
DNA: TGCAGTGCTAGCGGGGCCGACCAAGAGACCCAGTACTTC
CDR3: CSASGADQETQYF

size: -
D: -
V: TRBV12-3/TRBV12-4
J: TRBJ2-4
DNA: TGTGCCAGCAGCCGTGGAGGAGTCGGCAACATTCAGTACTTC
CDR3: CASSRGGVGNIQYF

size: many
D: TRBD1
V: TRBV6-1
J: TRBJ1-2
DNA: TGTGCCAGCAGTTACCTCCGGACAGGGGGCGGCTATGGCTACACCTTC
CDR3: CASSYLRTGGGYGYTF

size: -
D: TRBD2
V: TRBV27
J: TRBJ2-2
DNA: TGTGCCAGCAGTTTATCCCAGGGACTAGCGGGGGGGAACACCGGGGAGCTGTTTTTT
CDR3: CASSLSQGLAGGNTGELFF

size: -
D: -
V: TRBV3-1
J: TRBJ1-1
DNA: TGTGCCAGCAGCCAAGCCGAAGGTGAAGCTTTCTTT
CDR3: CASSQAEGEAFF

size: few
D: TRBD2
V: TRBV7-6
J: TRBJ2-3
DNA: TGTGCCAGCAGCGCCACTAGCGGGGGGGCCGTCGCGTATTTT
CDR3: CASSATSGGAVAYF

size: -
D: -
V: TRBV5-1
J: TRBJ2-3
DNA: TGTGCCAGCAGAAGGAGGGGGCCAGATACGCAGTATTTT
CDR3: CASRRRGPDTQYF

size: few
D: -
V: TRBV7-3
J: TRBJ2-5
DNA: TGTGCCAGCAGCTTAAGTTTAGGGGAGACCCAGTACTTC
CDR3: CASSLSLGETQYF

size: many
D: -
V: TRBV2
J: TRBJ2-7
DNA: TGTGCCAGCAGTAAGTTTCCTAGCTCCTACGAGCAGTACTTC
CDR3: CASSKFPSSYEQYF

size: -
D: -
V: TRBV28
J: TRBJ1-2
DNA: TGTGCCAGCAGTTTACTCGGGGCTGGTGGCTACACCTTC
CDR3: CASSLLGAGGYTF

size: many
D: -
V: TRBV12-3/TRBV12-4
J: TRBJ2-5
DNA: TGTGCCAGCAGTGCCCTAGCGCGCTTGGGGACCCAGTACTTC
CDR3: CASSALARLGTQYF

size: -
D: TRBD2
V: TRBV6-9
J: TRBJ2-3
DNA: TGTGCCAGCAGTTACACGGGAGGGAGCACAGATACGCAGTATTTT
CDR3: CASSYTGGSTDTQYF

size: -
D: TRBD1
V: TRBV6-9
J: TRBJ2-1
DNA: TGTGCCAGCAGTTACTCCAAAGGGGGCTCAAACTCCTACAATGAGCAGTTCTTC
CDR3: CASSYSKGGSNSYNEQFF

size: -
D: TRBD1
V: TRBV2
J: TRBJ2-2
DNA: TGTGCCACCGGACAGGCAGCGAACACCGGGGAGCTGTTTTTT
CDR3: CATGQAANTGELFF

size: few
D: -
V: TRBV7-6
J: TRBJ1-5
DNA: TGTGCCAGCAGCTTAGGAGGGAGGGATCAGCCCCAGCATTTT
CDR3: CASSLGGRDQPQHF

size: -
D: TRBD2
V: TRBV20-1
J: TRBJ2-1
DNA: TGCAGTGCTAGACCCGGACTAGCGGGGGGATTTTACAATGAGCAGTTCTTC
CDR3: CSARPGLAGGFYNEQFF

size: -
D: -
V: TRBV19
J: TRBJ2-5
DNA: TGTGCCAGTAGTATAGATCACCAGCAAGTCCAAGAGACCCAGTACTTC
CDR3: CASSIDHQQVQETQYF

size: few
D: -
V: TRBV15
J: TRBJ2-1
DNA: TGTGCCACCAGTTCTTGGGGTGAGCAGTTCTTC
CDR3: CATSSWGEQFF

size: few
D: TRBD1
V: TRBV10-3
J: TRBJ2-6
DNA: TGTGCCATCAGTGAGTCCCCCTCGACAGGGAAGGGAATCTCTGGGGCCAACGTCCTGACTTTC
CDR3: CAISESPSTGKGISGANVLTF

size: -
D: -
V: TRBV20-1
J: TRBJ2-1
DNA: TGCAGTGCTAGACCCCTGGGGACTGGCAATGAGCAGTTCTTC
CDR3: CSARPLGTGNEQFF

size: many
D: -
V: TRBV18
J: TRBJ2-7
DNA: TGTGCCAGCTCACCATCAGAGGGGCTTGGTGGGAAGCAGTACTTC
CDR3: CASSPSEGLGGKQYF

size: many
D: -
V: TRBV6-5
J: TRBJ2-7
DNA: TGTGCCAGCAGTTACCCGGACAGCAGCTCCTACGAGCAGTACTTC
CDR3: CASSYPDSSSYEQYF

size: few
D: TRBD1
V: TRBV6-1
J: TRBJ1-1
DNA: TGTGCCAGCAGTTTCCGGGACAGACAGGGGACTGAAGCTTTCTTT
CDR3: CASSFRDRQGTEAFF

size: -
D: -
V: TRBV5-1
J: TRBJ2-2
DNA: TGCGCCAGCAGTTTGGTACAGTACACCGGGGAGCTGTTTTTT
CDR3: CASSLVQYTGELFF

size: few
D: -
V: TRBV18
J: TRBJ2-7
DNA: TGTGCCAGCTCACCCGAGGGTCGGAGTTACCCCTACGAGCAGTACTTC
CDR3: CASSPEGRSYPYEQYF

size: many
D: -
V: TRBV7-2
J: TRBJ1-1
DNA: TGTGCCAGCAATCCGTCCATACTACGCGAAAGAGCTTTCTTT
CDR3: CASNPSILRERAFF

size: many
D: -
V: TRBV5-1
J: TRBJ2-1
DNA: TGCGCCAGCAGCGCGGGACTCGGAGGGGAGCAGTTCTTC
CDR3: CASSAGLGGEQFF

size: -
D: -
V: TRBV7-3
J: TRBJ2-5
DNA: TGTGCCAGCAGCTTAGGGGGACGGCGGGAAGAGACCCAGTACTTC
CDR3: CASSLGGRREETQYF

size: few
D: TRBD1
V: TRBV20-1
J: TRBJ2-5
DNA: TGCAGTGCTAGACCCGACAGGGAAGAGACCCAGTACTTC
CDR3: CSARPDREETQYF

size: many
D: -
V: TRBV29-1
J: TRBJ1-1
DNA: TGCAGCGTTCAAGGCCCAACTGAAGCTTTCTTT
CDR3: CSVQGPTEAFF

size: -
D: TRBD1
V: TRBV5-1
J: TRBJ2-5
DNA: TGCGCCAGCAGCTTTGGGGGGACAGGAGAGACCCAGTACTTC
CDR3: CASSFGGTGETQYF

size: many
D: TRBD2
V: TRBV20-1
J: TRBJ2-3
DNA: TGCAGTGCTCCCCGAAGCGGGAGGGATGATACGCAGTATTTT
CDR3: CSAPRSGRDDTQYF